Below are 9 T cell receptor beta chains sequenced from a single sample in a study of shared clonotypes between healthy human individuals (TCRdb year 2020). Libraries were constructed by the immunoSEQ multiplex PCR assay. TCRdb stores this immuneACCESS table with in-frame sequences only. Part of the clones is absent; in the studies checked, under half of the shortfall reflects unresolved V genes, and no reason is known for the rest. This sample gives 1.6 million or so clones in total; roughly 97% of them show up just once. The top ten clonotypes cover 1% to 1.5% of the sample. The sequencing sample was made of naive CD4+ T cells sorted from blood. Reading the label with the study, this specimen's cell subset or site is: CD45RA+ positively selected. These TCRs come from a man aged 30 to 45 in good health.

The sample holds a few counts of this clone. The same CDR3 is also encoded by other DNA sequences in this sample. The CDR3 reads CASSRQGGGYTF. For the CDR3, the DNA is TGTGCCAGCAGTCGACAGGGAGGTGGCTACACCTTC. V and J are TRBV28 and TRBJ1-2, with 7 bases matching TRBD1. The germline V gene encodes CDR1 MDHEN and CDR2 SYDVKM. The V gene end was trimmed by 5 bases and the J gene end by 7 bases; junction bases not matched to a gene: 4. The CDR3 totals 12 residues.

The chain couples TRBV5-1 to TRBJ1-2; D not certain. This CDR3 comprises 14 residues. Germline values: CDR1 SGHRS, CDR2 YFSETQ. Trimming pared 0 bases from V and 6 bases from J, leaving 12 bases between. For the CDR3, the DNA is TGCGCCAGCAGCTTGGATTTGGGTGGAGATGGCTACACCTTC. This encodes CASSLDLGGDGYTF.

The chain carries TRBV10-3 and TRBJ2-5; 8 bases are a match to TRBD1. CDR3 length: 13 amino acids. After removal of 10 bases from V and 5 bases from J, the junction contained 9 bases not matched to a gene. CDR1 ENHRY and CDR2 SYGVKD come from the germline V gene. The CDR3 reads CASWTGWSETQYF. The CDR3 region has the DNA TGTGCCAGCTGGACAGGGTGGTCGGAGACCCAGTACTTC.

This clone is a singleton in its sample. The CDR3 loop reads CASSLLPEYSNQPQHF. In DNA form, the CDR3 reads TGTGCCAGCAGTCTTCTCCCCGAGTATAGCAATCAGCCCCAGCATTTT. This chain connects TRBV28 to TRBJ1-5; D unclear. The V end was cut by 5 bases, the J end by 0 bases, with 14 bases between. Germline loops: CDR1 MDHEN, CDR2 SYDVKM. The CDR3 loop spans 16 amino acids.

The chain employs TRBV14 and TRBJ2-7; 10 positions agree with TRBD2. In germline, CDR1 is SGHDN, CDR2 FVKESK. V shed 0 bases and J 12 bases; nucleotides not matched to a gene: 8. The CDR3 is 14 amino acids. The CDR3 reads CASSQDSSGRALYF. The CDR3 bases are TGTGCCAGCAGCCAAGATAGCAGCGGGAGGGCCTTGTACTTC. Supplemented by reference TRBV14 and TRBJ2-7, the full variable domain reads EAGVTQFPSHSVIEKGQTVTLRCDPISGHDNLYWYRRVMGKEIKFLLHFVKESKQDESGMPNNRFLAERTGGTYSTLKVQPAELEDSGVYFCASSQDSSGRALYFGPGTRLTVT.

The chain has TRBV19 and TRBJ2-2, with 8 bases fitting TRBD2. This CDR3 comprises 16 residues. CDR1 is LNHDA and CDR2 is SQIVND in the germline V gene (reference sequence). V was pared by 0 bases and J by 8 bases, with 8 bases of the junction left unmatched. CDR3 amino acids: CASSIEAGDPRGELFF. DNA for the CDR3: TGTGCCAGTAGTATAGAAGCGGGGGACCCCAGGGGGGAGCTGTTTTTT.

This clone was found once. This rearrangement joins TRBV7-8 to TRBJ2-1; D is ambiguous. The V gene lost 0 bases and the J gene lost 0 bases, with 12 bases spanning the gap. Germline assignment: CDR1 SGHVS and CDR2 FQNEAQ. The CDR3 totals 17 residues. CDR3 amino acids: CASSLANLFSSYNEQFF. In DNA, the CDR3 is TGTGCCAGCAGCTTAGCTAACCTATTTAGCTCCTACAATGAGCAGTTCTTC.

The CDR3, as DNA: TGCAGCGTTTCAACACCAACTAATGAAAAACTGTTTTTT. It translates to CSVSTPTNEKLFF. V is TRBV29-1 and J is TRBJ1-4; D remains unclear. Germline CDR1 SQVTM, CDR2 ANQGSEA. V shed 5 bases and J shed 0 bases, with 7 bases lying between them. The CDR3 sequence is 13 residues long.

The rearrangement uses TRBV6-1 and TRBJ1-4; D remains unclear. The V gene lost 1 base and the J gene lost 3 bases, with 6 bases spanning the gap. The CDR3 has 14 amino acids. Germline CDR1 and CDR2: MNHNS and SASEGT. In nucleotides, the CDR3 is TGTGCCAGCAGTGAAGGGGTAGCTAATGAAAAACTGTTTTTT. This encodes CASSEGVANEKLFF.